This section outlines one TCR beta chain sequence together with its context. Its target antigen remains unknown. Per-base qualities were not stored, and no clone one base away is much larger. The record originates from a study of shared clonotypes between healthy human individuals (dated by TCRdb to about 2020). For the wider study: A few men and a couple of women, aged 18 to 49 years, made up the cohort. For each donor, CD4 naive and CD4 memory were each given three plates, CD8 naive was given two plates, and CD8 memory was given one plate. To increase sequencing depth and limit assay-specific biases, different laboratories used diverse techniques to prepare libraries and sequence TCR repertoires. To estimate repertoire size and how much clonotypes are shared between individuals, the study performed deep sequencing of blood TCR repertoires from roughly five healthy adults. Each donor's leukapheresis produced roughly between about 0.8 and 8.9 billion PBMCs. Overall study results and their limits: Compared with non-shared clonotypes, clonotypes shared by all four sorted-subset donors had higher generation probabilities. The genetic and exposure-history diversity represented was limited by the small number of donors. Larger estimated clonotype richness was generally found for naive subsets than for memory subsets. Based on pairwise subsampling, the degree of clonotype sharing among donors was expected to be affected by sequencing depth. When several donors were compared, the shared fraction of clonotypes was about 5% for naive CD4, less than 4% for naive CD8, more than 2% for memory CD4, and 0.35% to 0.5% for memory CD8. Rarefaction of sorted-subset datasets indicated incomplete sequencing despite the large sequencing depth. Sampling was restricted to blood, and TCR repertoires in tissues likely differ from the TCR repertoires found in blood.

The donors were healthy, HIV-negative adults who had no recently reported acute infections or vaccinations. Only Caucasian adults living in Nashville, Tennessee, USA were represented among the donors. Magnetic negative selection was used to enrich CD4+ T cells, after which naive cells were positively selected on CD45RA and the negative fraction became the memory subset. After blood collection by leukapheresis, PBMCs were isolated using Ficoll-Histopaque density gradient centrifugation and then cryopreserved in the vapor phase of liquid nitrogen. Purity and quantity of every magnetically sorted T cell population were checked by analytical flow cytometry. Genomic DNA was isolated from each sorted fraction and quantified by UV absorbance on a Nanodrop 2000c. Using the deep immunoSEQ assay, multiplex PCR amplified TCR CDR3 regions from genomic DNA. Genomic DNA extracted from each cell subset was distributed evenly over all wells of several immunoSEQ 96-well plates, and each plate served as one replicate. For sorted subsets, each replicate PCR was loaded with 200 ng genomic DNA, equivalent to approximately 33,000 T cell genomes. Purified libraries were measured with a Qubit 3.0 fluorometer, size-checked on a Bioanalyzer 2100, and measured again with the KAPA Library Quantification kit. A separate single-read 150-cycle Illumina NextSeq 550 flow cell was used to sequence each immunoSEQ 96-well plate. Per the authors' processing: The immunoSEQ output contained only junctional sequences without quality scores, so filtering could not match that applied to full-length reads. Sequences were annotated with PyIR, a Python wrapper for IgBLAST v1.9, and V/J genes and CDR3 were assigned using IMGT germline references. Reads with weak V/J assignments (E-value above 1e-6), missing CDR3, stop codons, out-of-frame junctions, or ambiguous translated residues were removed. V3J clonotypes were defined by identical inferred V gene, J gene, and CDR3 amino acid sequence. To compute the percentage overlap between repertoires, the number of shared unique clonotypes was divided by the size of the smaller repertoire. Repertoire richness was assessed with RTK rarefaction, the Chao1 estimator, and Recon v2.1 estimates of unobserved clonotypes. OLGA was used to compute generation probabilities for all TCRbeta clonotypes that the gDNA method yielded from several donors. In its TCRdb copy, this immuneACCESS table keeps in-frame sequences only and misses some clones. Where compared with another copy, unresolved V genes explain less than half of these, and the others have no known cause. That table furnishes V, J and clone size, whereas the DNA furnished D and trimming. For this sample the table gives roughly 1.5 million clones, of which under 99% were detected only once. Of the sample, approximately 0.45% falls within the top ten clones.

The receptor comes from a young man in good health. The sequenced sample consisted of naive CD4+ T cells sorted from blood. The cell subset or site label corresponds to: CD45RA+ positively selected.

CDR3 sequence: CASSLMGGDEQFF. The DNA is TGCGCCAGCAGCTTGATGGGCGGCGATGAGCAGTTCTTC. The sequence links TRBV5-1 to TRBJ2-1; a confident D gene designation cannot be given. Based on the germline V gene, the CDR1 and CDR2 sequences are SGHRS and YFSETQ. Its CDR3 holds 13 amino acids, cysteine through phenylalanine. Solely the CDR3 DNA is kept, with 39 bases framed from the first base. The germline ends are 10 bases apart after V is trimmed by 1 base and J by 8 bases.